This is a list of T cell receptor beta chains from one sample in a study of CD8+CD57+ T cells in acquired aplastic anemia. MiXCR was run by TCRdb on the reads, yielding one entry per CDR3 protein. The repertoire holds 250,000 to 300,000 distinct CDR3 sequences, with around 60% as singletons. The sequenced sample was sorted CD4+, CD8+, or CD8+CD57+ T cells (not recorded which) from PBMCs. The receptor set was obtained from a human donor with severe aplastic anemia or a healthy control (not recorded which). The CDR3 runs from the conserved cysteine through the conserved F or W.

v_call	j_call	cdr3_aa
TRBV10-1	TRBJ1-3	CASSVSGGNTIYF
TRBV20-1	TRBJ1-1	CSASAGADNTEAFF
TRBV5-1	TRBJ1-1	CASSPKGNTEAFF
TRBV20-1	TRBJ1-2	CSARRGGPNYGYTF
TRBV7-6	TRBJ2-7	CASSPTTSGSGEQYF
TRBV29-1	TRBJ2-5	CSVMTSGGETQYF
TRBV7-9	TRBJ2-1	CASSLARGIGEQFF
TRBV20-1	TRBJ2-5	CSASHAAKETQYF
TRBV2	TRBJ2-2	CGLAGWNTGELFF
TRBV19	TRBJ1-1	CASSIGRVFAEAFF
TRBV24-1	TRBJ1-1	CATSDLGLREAFF
TRBV7-2	TRBJ1-4	CASSARVATNEKLFF
TRBV7-3	TRBJ2-3	CASSLGLAGGRGTDTQYF
TRBV29-1	TRBJ1-1	CSVGGQGAAEAFF
TRBV12-5	TRBJ1-1	CASGLKAISTEAFF
TRBV20-1	TRBJ2-3	CSASGSSTDTQYF
TRBV10-3	TRBJ2-7	CAISIQGAAYEQYF
TRBV6-1	TRBJ1-1	CASSELAGRDTEAFF